Listed here is a single TCR beta chain. Its antigen is not identified. This sample is part of a study of cytomegalovirus exposure and HLA in healthy donors. CDR1 is SGHTA and CDR2 is FQGTGA in the germline V gene. The CDR3 totals 15 residues. With 5 bases clipped from V and 1 base from J, the junction kept 3 bases outside the gene matches. Findings and caveats of the study: TCR beta V segments were, for the most part, productive about 87% or about 30% of the time in an earlier analysis. In a later analysis, V- and J-gene trimming of beta chains associated with a DCLRE1C missense variant, replicated independently.

The primer mix had 60 Vbeta and 13 Jbeta primers. Repertoires were generated with immunoSEQ multiplex PCR, while TCRdb's copy carries only in-frame clones and drops some. Among about 140,000 clones, about three quarters were seen once, and the ten largest hold around 1.4%. The specimen was PBMCs. This chain connects TRBV7-3 to TRBJ2-3; 10 bases map to TRBD2. The receptor comes from a woman in her thirties or forties in good health and CMV-seronegative. CDR3 DNA: TGTGCCAGCAGCCCAAGCGGGGGGGGCACAGATACGCAGTATTTT. Amino acid sequence: CASSPSGGGTDTQYF.